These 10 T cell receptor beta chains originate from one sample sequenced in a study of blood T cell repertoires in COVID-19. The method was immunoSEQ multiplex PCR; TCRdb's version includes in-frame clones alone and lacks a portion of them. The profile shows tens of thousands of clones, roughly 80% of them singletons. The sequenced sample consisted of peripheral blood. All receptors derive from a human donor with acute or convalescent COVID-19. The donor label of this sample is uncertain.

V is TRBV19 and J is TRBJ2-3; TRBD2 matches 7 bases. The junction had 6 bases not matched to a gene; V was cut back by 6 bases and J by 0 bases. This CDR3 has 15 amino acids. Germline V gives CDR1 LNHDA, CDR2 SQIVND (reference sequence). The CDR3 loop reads CASRLTSASTDTQYF. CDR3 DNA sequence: TGTGCCAGTAGACTCACTAGCGCGAGCACAGATACGCAGTATTTT. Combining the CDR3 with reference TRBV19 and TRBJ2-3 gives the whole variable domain DGGITQSPKYLFRKEGQNVTLSCEQNLNHDAMYWYRQDPGQGLRLIYYSQIVNDFQKGDIAEGYSVSREKKESFPLTVTSAQKNPTAFYLCASRLTSASTDTQYFGPGTRLTVL.

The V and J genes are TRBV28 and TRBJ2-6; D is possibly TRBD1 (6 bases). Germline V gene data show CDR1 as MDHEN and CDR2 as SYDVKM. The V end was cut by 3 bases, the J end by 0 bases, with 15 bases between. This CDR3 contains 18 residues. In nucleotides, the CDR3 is TGTGCCAGCAGTTTGGTTGCAGGGGCGTTCTCTGGGGCCAACGTCCTGACTTTC. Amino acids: CASSLVAGAFSGANVLTF.

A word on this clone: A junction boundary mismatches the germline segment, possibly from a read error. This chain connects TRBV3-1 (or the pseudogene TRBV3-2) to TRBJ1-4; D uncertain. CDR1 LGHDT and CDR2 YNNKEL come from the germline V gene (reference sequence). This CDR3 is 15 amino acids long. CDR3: CASSQDRVPSGKTVF. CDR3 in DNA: TGTGCCAGCAGCCAAGATCGGGTGCCCTCGGGAAAAACTGTTTTT.

CDR3 region: CASSQDPLAGDSPLHF. In DNA, the CDR3 is TGTGCCAGCAGCCAAGATCCTCTGGCGGGCGATTCACCCCTCCACTTT. V is TRBV7-2 and J is TRBJ1-6, with no clear D. This CDR3 region has 16 residues. Germline CDR1 is SGHTA and CDR2 is FQGNSA. Trimming removed 5 bases at V and 8 bases at J, with 19 bases between.

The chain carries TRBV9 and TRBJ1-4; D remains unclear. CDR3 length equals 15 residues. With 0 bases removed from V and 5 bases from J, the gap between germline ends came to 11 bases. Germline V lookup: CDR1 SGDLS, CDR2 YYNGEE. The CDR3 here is CASSVGGRGNEKLFF. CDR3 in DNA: TGTGCCAGCAGCGTAGGAGGACGGGGAAATGAAAAACTGTTTTTT.

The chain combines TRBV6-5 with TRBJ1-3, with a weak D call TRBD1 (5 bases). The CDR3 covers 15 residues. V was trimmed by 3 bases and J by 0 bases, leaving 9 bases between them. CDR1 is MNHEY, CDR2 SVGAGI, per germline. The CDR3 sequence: CASSYVGGSGNTIYF. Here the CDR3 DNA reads TGTGCCAGCAGTTATGTGGGGGGCTCTGGAAACACCATATATTTT.

CDR3 amino acids: CASSDSSGGGNEQFF. The CDR3 DNA sequence: TGTGCCAGCAGTGACTCTAGCGGGGGAGGCAATGAGCAGTTCTTC. The chain uses TRBV6-4 and TRBJ2-1, with 9 bases aligning to TRBD2. Trimming took 0 bases from V and 6 from J; bases not matched to a gene: 3. The CDR3 is made up of 15 amino acids. Germline CDR1 and CDR2: MRHNA and SNTAGT.

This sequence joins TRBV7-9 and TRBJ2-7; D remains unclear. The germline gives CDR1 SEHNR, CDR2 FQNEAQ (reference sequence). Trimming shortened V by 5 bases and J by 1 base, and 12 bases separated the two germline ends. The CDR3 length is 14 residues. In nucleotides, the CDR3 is TGTGCCAGCAGCCCACCCAGATTATCCTACGAGCAGTACTTC. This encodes CASSPPRLSYEQYF.

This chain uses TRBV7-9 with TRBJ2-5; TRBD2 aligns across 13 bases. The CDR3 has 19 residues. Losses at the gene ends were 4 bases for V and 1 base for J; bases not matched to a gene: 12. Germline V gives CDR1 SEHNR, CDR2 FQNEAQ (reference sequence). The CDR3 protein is CASSSTGTSGEGTQETQYF. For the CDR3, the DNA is TGTGCCAGCAGCTCGACCGGGACTAGCGGGGAAGGGACCCAAGAGACCCAGTACTTC.

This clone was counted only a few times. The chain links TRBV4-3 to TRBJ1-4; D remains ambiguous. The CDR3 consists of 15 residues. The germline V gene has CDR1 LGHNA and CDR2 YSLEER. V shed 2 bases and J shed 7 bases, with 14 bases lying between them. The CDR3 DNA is TGCGCCAGCAGCCAATACCCCGTAAGCGGTGAAAAACTGTTTTTT. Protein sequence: CASSQYPVSGEKLFF.